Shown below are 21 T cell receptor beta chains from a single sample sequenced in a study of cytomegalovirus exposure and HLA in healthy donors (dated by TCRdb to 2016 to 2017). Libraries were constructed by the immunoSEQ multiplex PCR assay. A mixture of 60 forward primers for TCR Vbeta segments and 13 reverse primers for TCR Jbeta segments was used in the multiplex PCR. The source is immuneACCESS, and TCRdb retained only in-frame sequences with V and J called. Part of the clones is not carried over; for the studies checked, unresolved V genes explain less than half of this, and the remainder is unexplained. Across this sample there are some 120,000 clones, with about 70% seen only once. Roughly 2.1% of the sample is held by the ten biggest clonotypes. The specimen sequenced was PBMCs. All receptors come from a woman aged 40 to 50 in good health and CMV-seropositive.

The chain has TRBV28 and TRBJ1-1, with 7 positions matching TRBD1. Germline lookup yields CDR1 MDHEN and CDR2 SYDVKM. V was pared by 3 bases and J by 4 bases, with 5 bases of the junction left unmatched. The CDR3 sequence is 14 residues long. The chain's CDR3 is CASSLTGFFTEAFF. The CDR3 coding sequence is TGTGCCAGCAGTTTGACAGGGTTTTTCACTGAAGCTTTCTTT.

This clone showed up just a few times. CDR3 amino acids: CAWIAGIYYNEQFF. The CDR3 coding sequence is TGTGCCTGGATAGCGGGGATTTACTACAATGAGCAGTTCTTC. V and J are TRBV30 and TRBJ2-1, with 8 bases aligning to TRBD2. Germline-derived CDR1 and CDR2 are GTSNPN and SVGIG (reference sequence). The CDR3 has 14 residues. V lost 4 bases to trimming and J lost 3 bases; unmatched junction nucleotides: 5.

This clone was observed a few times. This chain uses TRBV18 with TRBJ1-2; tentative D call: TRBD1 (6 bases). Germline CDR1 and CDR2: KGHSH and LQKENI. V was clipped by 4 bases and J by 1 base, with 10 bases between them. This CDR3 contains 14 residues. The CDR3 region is CASSLIQGNYGYTF. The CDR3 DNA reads TGTGCCAGCTCACTAATACAGGGTAACTATGGCTACACCTTC.

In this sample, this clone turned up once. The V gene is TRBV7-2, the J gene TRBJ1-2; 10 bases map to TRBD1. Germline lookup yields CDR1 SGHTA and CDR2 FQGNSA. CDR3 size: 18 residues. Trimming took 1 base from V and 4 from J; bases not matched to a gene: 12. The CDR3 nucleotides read TGTGCCAGCAGCTTAGTGATCCTCCGGGACAGGGGCCCCTATGGCTACACCTTC. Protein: CASSLVILRDRGPYGYTF.

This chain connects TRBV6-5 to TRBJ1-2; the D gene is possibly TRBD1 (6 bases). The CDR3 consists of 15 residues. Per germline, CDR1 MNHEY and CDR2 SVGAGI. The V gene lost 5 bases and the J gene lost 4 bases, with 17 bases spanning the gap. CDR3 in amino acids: CASSRGRGEGYGYTF. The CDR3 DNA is TGTGCCAGCAGTAGGGGCAGGGGAGAGGGCTATGGCTACACCTTC.

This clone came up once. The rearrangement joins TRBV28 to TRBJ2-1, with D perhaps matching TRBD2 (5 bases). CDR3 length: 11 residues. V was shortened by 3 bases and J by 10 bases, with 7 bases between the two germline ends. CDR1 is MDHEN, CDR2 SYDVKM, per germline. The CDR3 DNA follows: TGTGCCAGCAGTTTCAGAGGGGAGCAGTTCTTC. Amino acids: CASSFRGEQFF.

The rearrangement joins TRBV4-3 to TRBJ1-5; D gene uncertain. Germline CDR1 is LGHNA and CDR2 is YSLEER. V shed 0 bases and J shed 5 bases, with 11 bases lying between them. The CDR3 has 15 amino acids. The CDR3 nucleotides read TGCGCCAGCAGCCAAGATATCGGGGAGTATCAGCCCCAGCATTTT. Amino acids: CASSQDIGEYQPQHF.

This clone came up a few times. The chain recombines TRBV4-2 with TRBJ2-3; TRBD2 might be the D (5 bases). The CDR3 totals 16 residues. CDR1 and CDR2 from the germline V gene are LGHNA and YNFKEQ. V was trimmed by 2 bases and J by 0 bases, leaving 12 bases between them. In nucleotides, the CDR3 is TGTGCCAGCAGCCAAATTTCAGCGGCTAGCACAGATACGCAGTATTTT. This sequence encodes CASSQISAASTDTQYF.

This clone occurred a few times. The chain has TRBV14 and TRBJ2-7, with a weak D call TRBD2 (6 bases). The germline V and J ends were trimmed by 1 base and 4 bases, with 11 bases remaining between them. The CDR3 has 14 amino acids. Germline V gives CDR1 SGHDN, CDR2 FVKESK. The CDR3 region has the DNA TGTGCCAGCAGCCAAGGGATCGGGACTTACGAGCAGTACTTC. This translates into CASSQGIGTYEQYF.

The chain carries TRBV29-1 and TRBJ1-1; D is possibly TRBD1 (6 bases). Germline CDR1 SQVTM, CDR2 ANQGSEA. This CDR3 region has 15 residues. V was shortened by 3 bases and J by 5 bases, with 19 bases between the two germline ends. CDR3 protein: CSVEGAFVGGTEAFF. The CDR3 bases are TGCAGCGTTGAGGGGGCGTTCGTGGGGGGGACTGAAGCTTTCTTT.

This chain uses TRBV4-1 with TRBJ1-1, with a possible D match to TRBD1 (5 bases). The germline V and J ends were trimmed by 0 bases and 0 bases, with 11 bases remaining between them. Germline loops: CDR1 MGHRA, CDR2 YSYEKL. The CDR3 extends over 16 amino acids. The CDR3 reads CASSQDRGQLNTEAFF. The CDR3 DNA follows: TGCGCCAGCAGCCAAGATAGAGGACAATTGAACACTGAAGCTTTCTTT.

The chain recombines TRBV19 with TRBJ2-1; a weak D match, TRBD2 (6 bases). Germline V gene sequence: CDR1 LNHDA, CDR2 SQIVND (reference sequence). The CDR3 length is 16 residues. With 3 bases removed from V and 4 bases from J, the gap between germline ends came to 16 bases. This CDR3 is CASSINRDSLYNEQFF. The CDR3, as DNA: TGTGCCAGTAGTATTAACCGGGACTCTCTATACAATGAGCAGTTCTTC.

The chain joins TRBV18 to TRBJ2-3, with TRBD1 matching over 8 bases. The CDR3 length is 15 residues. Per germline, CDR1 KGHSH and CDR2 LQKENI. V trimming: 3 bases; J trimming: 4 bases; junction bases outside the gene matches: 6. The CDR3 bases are TGTGCCAGCTCACCTGGACAGGGATCGGCAGATACGCAGTATTTT. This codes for CASSPGQGSADTQYF.

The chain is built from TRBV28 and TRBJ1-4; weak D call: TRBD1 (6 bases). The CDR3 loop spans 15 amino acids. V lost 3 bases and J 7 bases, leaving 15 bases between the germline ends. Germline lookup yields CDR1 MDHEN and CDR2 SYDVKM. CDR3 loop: CASSFRAGVGEKLFF. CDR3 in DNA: TGTGCCAGCAGTTTTAGGGCAGGGGTCGGTGAAAAACTGTTTTTT.

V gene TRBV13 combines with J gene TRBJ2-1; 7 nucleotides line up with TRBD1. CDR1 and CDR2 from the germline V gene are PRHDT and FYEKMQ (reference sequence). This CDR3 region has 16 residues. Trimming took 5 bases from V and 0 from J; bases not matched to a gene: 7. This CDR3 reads CASSTGDASSYNEQFF. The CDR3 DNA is TGTGCCAGCAGCACAGGGGACGCAAGCTCCTACAATGAGCAGTTCTTC.

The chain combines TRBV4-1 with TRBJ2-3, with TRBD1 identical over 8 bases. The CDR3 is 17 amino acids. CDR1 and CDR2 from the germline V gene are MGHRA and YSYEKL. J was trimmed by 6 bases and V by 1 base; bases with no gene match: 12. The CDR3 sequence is CASSQGLAGGVSDTQYF. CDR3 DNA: TGCGCCAGCAGCCAAGGCTTGGCAGGGGGCGTATCCGATACGCAGTATTTT.

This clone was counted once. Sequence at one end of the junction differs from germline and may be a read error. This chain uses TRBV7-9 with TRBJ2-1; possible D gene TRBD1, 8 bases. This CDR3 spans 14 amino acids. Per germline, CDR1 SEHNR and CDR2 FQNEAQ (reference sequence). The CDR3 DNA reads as TGTGCCAGCAGCTCGACAGGCCCCACAGGGGGGGGGATCTTC. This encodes CASSSTGPTGGGIF.

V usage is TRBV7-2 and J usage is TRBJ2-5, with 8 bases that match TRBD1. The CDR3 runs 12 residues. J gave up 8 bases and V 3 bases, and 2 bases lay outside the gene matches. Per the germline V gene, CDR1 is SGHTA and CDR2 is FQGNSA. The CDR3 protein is CASSLDRATQYF. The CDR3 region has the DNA TGTGCCAGCAGCTTGGACAGGGCCACCCAGTACTTC.

CDR3 amino acids: CASSLVGGGATDTQYF. The CDR3 bases are TGTGCCAGCAGCTTGGTAGGCGGGGGGGCCACAGATACGCAGTATTTT. V usage is TRBV5-4 and J usage is TRBJ2-3, with TRBD2 identical over 9 bases. This CDR3 is built from 16 residues. V lost 0 bases, J lost 2 bases, and 4 bases stayed unmatched. Germline assignment: CDR1 SGHNT and CDR2 YYREEE (reference sequence).

The CDR3 sequence: CASSWPGQGETQYF. CDR3 nucleotides: TGTGCCAGCAGCTGGCCGGGACAGGGGGAGACCCAGTACTTC. The chain uses TRBV5-4 and TRBJ2-5, with TRBD1 identical over 10 bases. Germline loops: CDR1 SGHNT, CDR2 YYREEE (reference sequence). V gave up 3 bases and J gave up 5 bases; unmatched junction bases: 4. This CDR3 contains 14 residues.

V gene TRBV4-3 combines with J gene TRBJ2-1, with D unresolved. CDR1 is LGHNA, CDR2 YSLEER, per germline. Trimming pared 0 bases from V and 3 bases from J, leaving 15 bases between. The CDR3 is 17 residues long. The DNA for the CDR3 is TGCGCCAGCAGCCAAGAATACAGAACAAGTTACTACAATGAGCAGTTCTTC. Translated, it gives CASSQEYRTSYYNEQFF.